Described below is a single T cell receptor (beta chain) sequence and its context. Its antigen remains unknown. These data originate in a study of cytomegalovirus exposure and HLA in healthy donors. Broader study findings: A classifier reportedly called cytomegalovirus status with high sensitivity and specificity.

The CDR3 totals 14 residues. CDR1 is SGHNT, CDR2 YENEEA, per germline. The V end lost 6 bases, the J end lost 1 base, and 12 bases lay between the germline ends. Primers for the PCR totalled 60 Vbeta and 13 Jbeta. Measured with immunoSEQ multiplex PCR; TCRdb has only the in-frame clones, and not every one. The sample holds around 220,000 clones; 75% to 80% are singletons and the top ten take around 1.8%. The J gene is TRBJ1-1, the V gene TRBV11-3; TRBD1 might be the D (5 bases). The source material was PBMCs. This sequence originates from a man younger than 35 in good health and CMV-seronegative. CDR3: CASRKDRTNTEAFF. As DNA, the CDR3 is TGTGCCAGCAGGAAAGACAGAACGAACACTGAAGCTTTCTTT. Full variable domain (rest looked up from reference TRBV11-3 and TRBJ1-1): EAGVVQSPRYKIIEKKQPVAFWCNPISGHNTLYWYLQNLGQGPELLIRYENEEAVDDSQLPKDRFSAERLKGVDSTLKIQPAELGDSAVYLCASRKDRTNTEAFFGQGTRLTVV.